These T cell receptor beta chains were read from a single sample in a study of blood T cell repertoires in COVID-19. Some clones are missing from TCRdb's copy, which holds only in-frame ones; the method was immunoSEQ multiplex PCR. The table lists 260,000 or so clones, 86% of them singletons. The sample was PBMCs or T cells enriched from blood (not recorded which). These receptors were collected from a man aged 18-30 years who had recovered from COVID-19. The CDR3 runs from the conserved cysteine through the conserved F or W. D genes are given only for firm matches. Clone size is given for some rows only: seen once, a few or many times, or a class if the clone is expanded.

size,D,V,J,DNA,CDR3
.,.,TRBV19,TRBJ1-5,TGTGCCAGTAGTATTGGAGGAGGGCAGCCCCAGCATTTT,CASSIGGGQPQHF
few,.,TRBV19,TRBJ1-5,TGTGCCAGTAGTATTACACAGGGTACTCTCGGTCAGCCCCAGCATTTT,CASSITQGTLGQPQHF
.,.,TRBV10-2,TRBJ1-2,TGCGCCAGCAGTGAAGGCCCTCAGGGTTCCTATGGCTACACCTTC,CASSEGPQGSYGYTF
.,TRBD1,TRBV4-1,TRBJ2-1,TGCGCCAGCAGCCCGAGGGGGCGCCCTGAGCAGTTCTTC,CASSPRGRPEQFF
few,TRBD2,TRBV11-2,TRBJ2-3,TGTGCCAGCAGAGGACTAGCGGGGGGATACCGGTATTTT,CASRGLAGGYRYF
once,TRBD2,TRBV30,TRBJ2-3,TGTGCCTGGAGCGGGCCTACCGGGAGGCGCACAGATACGCAGTATTTT,CAWSGPTGRRTDTQYF
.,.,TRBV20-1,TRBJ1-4,TGCAGTGCTAGTCAGGTGGAAAAACTGTTTTTT,CSASQVEKLFF
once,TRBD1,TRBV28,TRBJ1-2,TGTGCCAGCAGGAGGACAGGGATTGGCTACACCTTC,CASRRTGIGYTF
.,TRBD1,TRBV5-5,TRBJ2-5,TGTGCCAGCAGGGGACAGACGAAAGAGACCCAGTACTTC,CASRGQTKETQYF
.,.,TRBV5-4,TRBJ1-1,TGTGCCAGCAGCTTGGGGGGCGACCTCGTGAACACTGAAGCTTTCTTT,CASSLGGDLVNTEAFF
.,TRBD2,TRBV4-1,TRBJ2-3,TGCGCCAGCAGCTATAGCGGGGGGACCCGAGTAGGCACAGATACGCAGTATTTT,CASSYSGGTRVGTDTQYF
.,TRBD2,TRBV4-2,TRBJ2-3,TGTGCCAGCAGCCACCGCTGGACTAGTGGTTTTCGTACGCAGTATTTT,CASSHRWTSGFRTQYF
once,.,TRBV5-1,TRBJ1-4,TGCGCCAGCAGCTCTTTGGCCGGCGTCGGGGAAAAACTGTTTTTT,CASSSLAGVGEKLFF
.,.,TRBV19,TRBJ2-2,TGTGCCAGTAGTGGGGGCGAGGGCACCGGGGAGCTGTTTTTT,CASSGGEGTGELFF
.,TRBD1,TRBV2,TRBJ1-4,TGTGCCAGCAAGATGACAGGGGCAACTAATGAAAAACTGTTTTTT,CASKMTGATNEKLFF
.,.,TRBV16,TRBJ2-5,TGTGCCAGCAGCCAATCCCCGGAGACCCAGTACTTC,CASSQSPETQYF
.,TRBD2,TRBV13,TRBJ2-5,TGTGCCAGCAGCAGACTAGCGGGCATGAAAGAGACCCAGTACTTC,CASSRLAGMKETQYF
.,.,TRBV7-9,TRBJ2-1,TGTGCCGGAGAACCCTACAATGAGCAGTTCTTC,CAGEPYNEQFF
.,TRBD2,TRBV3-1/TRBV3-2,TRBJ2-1,TGTGCCAGCAGCCAAGAAGCTAGCGGGAGGGCGGTGGTATACAATGAGCAGTTCTTC,CASSQEASGRAVVYNEQFF
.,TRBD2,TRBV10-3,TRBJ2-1,TGTGCCATCGCTAGGACTAGTTTCTACAATGAGCAGTTCTTC,CAIARTSFYNEQFF
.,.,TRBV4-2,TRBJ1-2,TGTGCCAGCAGCCAAGATCAACAGGGCTATGGCTACACCTTC,CASSQDQQGYGYTF
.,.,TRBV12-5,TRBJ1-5,TGTGCTAGTGGTTTGGTACTTTTTGGGCGGCAGAGGAGGCAGCCCCAGCATTTT,CASGLVLFGRQRRQPQHF
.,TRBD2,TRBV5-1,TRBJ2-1,TGCGCCAGCAGCTTGGTCTCCTTAGGGGCGGGAGGACGTTCCTACAATGAGCAGTTCTTC,CASSLVSLGAGGRSYNEQFF
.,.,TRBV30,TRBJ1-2,TGTGCCTGGAGTAATCACAGTGTCTATGGCTACACCTTC,CAWSNHSVYGYTF
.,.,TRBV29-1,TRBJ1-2,TGCAGCGTAGATTCCGGGACAAGGGACGGCTCCACCTTC,CSVDSGTRDGSTF
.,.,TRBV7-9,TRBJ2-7,TGTGCCAGCAGCTTCTCTTATCGGGACAACTCCTACGAGCAGTACTTC,CASSFSYRDNSYEQYF
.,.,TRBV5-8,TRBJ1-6,TGTGCCAGCAGCTTGCCGGGGGGCGGATCACCCCTCCACTTT,CASSLPGGGSPLHF
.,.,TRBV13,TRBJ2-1,TGTGCCAGCAGCTTTTTCTTCCTGGCACAACCCTCCTACAATGAGCAGTTCTTC,CASSFFFLAQPSYNEQFF
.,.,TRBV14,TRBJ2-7,TGTGCCAGCAGCTTACAGGGATTAATCAACGAGCAGTACTTC,CASSLQGLINEQYF